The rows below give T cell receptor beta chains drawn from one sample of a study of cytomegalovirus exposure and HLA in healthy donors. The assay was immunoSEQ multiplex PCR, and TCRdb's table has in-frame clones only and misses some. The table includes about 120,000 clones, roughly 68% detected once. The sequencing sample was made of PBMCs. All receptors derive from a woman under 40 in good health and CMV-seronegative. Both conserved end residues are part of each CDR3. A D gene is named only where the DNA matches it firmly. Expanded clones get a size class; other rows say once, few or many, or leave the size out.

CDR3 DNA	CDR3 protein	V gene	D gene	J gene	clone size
TGTGCCAGCAGCTTGGGAGGGGGCCGGGACACCGGGGAGCTGTTTTTT	CASSLGGGRDTGELFF	TRBV5-4	TRBD1	TRBJ2-2	.
TGTTCCAGCAGCCAAGGGACAGACATGAACACTGAAGCTTTCTTT	CSSSQGTDMNTEAFF	TRBV7-9	TRBD1	TRBJ1-1	.
TGCAGCGTTCACAGGGGAGCTCCCCAAGAGACCCAGTACTTC	CSVHRGAPQETQYF	TRBV29-1	TRBD1	TRBJ2-5	.
TGCGCCAGCAGCCAAGAATGGGTAGCGGGGGGCTACAATGAGCAGTTCTTC	CASSQEWVAGGYNEQFF	TRBV4-1	TRBD2	TRBJ2-1	.
TGTGCCTGGAGTGCGAACCGGGACAGTGAAGCTTTCTTT	CAWSANRDSEAFF	TRBV30	TRBD1	TRBJ1-1	.
TGCGCCAGCAGCTTTGACGGCCAGGGGAAGAACACTGAAGCTTTCTTT	CASSFDGQGKNTEAFF	TRBV5-1	.	TRBJ1-1	.
TGTGCCAGCAGTCGCGGGGGGCGAGGGGACCTCCACGAGCAGTACTTC	CASSRGGRGDLHEQYF	TRBV7-2	TRBD2	TRBJ2-7	.
TGTGCCTGGAGAGCGAACGAAGGGGGCGCTTCAAGCTACACCTTC	CAWRANEGGASSYTF	TRBV30	TRBD1	TRBJ1-2	few
TGTGCCAGTAGTTTGACAGGGGCCGCCACTGAAGCTTTCTTT	CASSLTGAATEAFF	TRBV19	TRBD1	TRBJ1-1	.
TGTGCCTGGAGTCTAGTAGGGGCTTGGACTGAAGCTTTCTTT	CAWSLVGAWTEAFF	TRBV30	.	TRBJ1-1	few
TGTGCCTGGACAGGAGGAGGGAACGAGCAGTACTTC	CAWTGGGNEQYF	TRBV30	.	TRBJ2-7	.
TGTGCCAGCAGCGTAGTGCCGACTCGCCCAGCGTGCTACGAGCAGTACTTC	CASSVVPTRPACYEQYF	TRBV9	.	TRBJ2-7	.
TGTGCCAGCAGCTTGCCGGGACAGGGGAGCTACGAGCAGTACTTC	CASSLPGQGSYEQYF	TRBV5-4	TRBD1	TRBJ2-7	.
TGTGCCAGCAGTTCCTGGGGAGGTGGTTTCTTT	CASSSWGGGFF	TRBV28	.	TRBJ1-1	.
TGCGCCAGCAGGGACAGTAGCAATCAGCCCCAGCATTTT	CASRDSSNQPQHF	TRBV5-1	.	TRBJ1-5	once
TGTGCCAGCTCACACCGGGACAACCCCAATGAGCAGTTCTTC	CASSHRDNPNEQFF	TRBV18	.	TRBJ2-1	once
TGTGCCTGGAGTTTAGGAGGGGCAGGTGAGCAGTACTTC	CAWSLGGAGEQYF	TRBV30	.	TRBJ2-7	few
TGTGCCAGCAGCTTAGCGGGGGGGTGGGGCTACACCTTC	CASSLAGGWGYTF	TRBV7-6	.	TRBJ1-2	few
TGTGCCTACCATTGGGGGCTCCGTGGCACTGAAGCTTTCTTT	CAYHWGLRGTEAFF	TRBV30	.	TRBJ1-1	.
TGTGCCAGCAGTTTATCGGCAGGTATGAACACTGAAGCTTTCTTT	CASSLSAGMNTEAFF	TRBV27	.	TRBJ1-1	.
TGTGCCTGGAGTATTAGAGATACGCAGTATTTT	CAWSIRDTQYF	TRBV30	.	TRBJ2-3	.
TGTGCCAGCAGCTGGGGGCCGGACACCGGGGAGCTGTTTTTT	CASSWGPDTGELFF	TRBV13	.	TRBJ2-2	once
TGTGCCAGCATCCCGGAAGGGGAAGTCGCCAGTCAGTTCTTC	CASIPEGEVASQFF	TRBV6-1	.	TRBJ2-1	.
TGTGCCAGCAGCTTAATGGCAATCTACGAGCAGTACTTC	CASSLMAIYEQYF	TRBV11-2	.	TRBJ2-7	.
TGTGCCAGCAGTTATTACAGGGACACTGAAGCTTTCTTT	CASSYYRDTEAFF	TRBV6-5	.	TRBJ1-1	few
TGTGCCAGCAGTTCCGCCGACAGGGATGGCACAGATACGCAGTATTTT	CASSSADRDGTDTQYF	TRBV6-5	TRBD1	TRBJ2-3	few
TGTGCCTGGAGTGTAGGTTGGCAGGGGTTAGATGAAAAACTGTTTTTT	CAWSVGWQGLDEKLFF	TRBV30	.	TRBJ1-4	.
TGTGCCAGCAGTTACGGCCGCGGGTATGGCTACACCTTC	CASSYGRGYGYTF	TRBV6-5	.	TRBJ1-2	few
TGTGCCAGCTCACCAGGACAGGGGGAAGGCTACACCTTC	CASSPGQGEGYTF	TRBV18	TRBD1	TRBJ1-2	.
TGTGCCAGCAGTGACTTCATGGCAGGGTTTAACGAGCAGTACTTC	CASSDFMAGFNEQYF	TRBV25-1	.	TRBJ2-7	.
TGTGCCAGCAGCGATAGCGTTAACACTGAAGCTTTCTTT	CASSDSVNTEAFF	TRBV7-9	.	TRBJ1-1	few
TGCGCCAGCAGCCGGGGGGGGAGTGGGACTAGCTTCAATGAGCAGTTCTTC	CASSRGGSGTSFNEQFF	TRBV5-1	TRBD2	TRBJ2-1	once
TGTGCCAGCAGCTCCGGACAGGGGGTACTGGAGACCCAGTACTTC	CASSSGQGVLETQYF	TRBV7-3	TRBD1	TRBJ2-5	.
TGCGCCAGCAGCTTCGGGACAACGAACACTGAAGCTTTCTTT	CASSFGTTNTEAFF	TRBV5-1	.	TRBJ1-1	few
TGTGCCAGCAGCCCGAACCCAGGGGTGTATGGCTACACCTTC	CASSPNPGVYGYTF	TRBV4-2	.	TRBJ1-2	.
TGTGCCAGCAGACGCGGGACTCTCCTCGGTGGCAATGAGCAGTTCTTC	CASRRGTLLGGNEQFF	TRBV11-2	.	TRBJ2-1	.
TGTGCCAGCAGTTTAATTGGGACTAGCGGGAGGGTAAGCACAGATACGCAGTATTTT	CASSLIGTSGRVSTDTQYF	TRBV28	TRBD2	TRBJ2-3	.
TGCGCCAGCAGCTTTCGGCGGGGAATCGGTGGCTACACCTTC	CASSFRRGIGGYTF	TRBV5-1	.	TRBJ1-2	.
TGTGCCAGCAGTCAAGGAGGGACAGGGAACACCGGGGAGCTGTTTTTT	CASSQGGTGNTGELFF	TRBV6-6	TRBD1	TRBJ2-2	.
TGTGCCACCAGCAGAGATGTGTCACAGGCAGATACGCAGTATTTT	CATSRDVSQADTQYF	TRBV15	.	TRBJ2-3	.
TGTGCCAGCAGACGGCAGGGGGCTACTCCTTCACCCCTCCACTTT	CASRRQGATPSPLHF	TRBV6-5	TRBD1	TRBJ1-6	.
TGTGCCAGCTCACCGTCGGGGACAGATACGCAGTATTTT	CASSPSGTDTQYF	TRBV18	.	TRBJ2-3	.
TGTGCCAGCAGCTTAGGGGGACAGACCTACGAGCAGTACTTC	CASSLGGQTYEQYF	TRBV7-8	TRBD1	TRBJ2-7	few
TGTGCCAGCAGCGCAGGAGGGAGCTCTGGAAACACCATATATTTT	CASSAGGSSGNTIYF	TRBV11-2	.	TRBJ1-3	.
TGCGCCAGCAGCCCCGGACAGTCTGGGGCTTCTGGAAACACCATATATTTT	CASSPGQSGASGNTIYF	TRBV4-3	.	TRBJ1-3	.
TGTGCCTGGAGTGTACAGTTGACAGCCGGAAACACCATATATTTT	CAWSVQLTAGNTIYF	TRBV30	.	TRBJ1-3	.
TGTGCCAGCAGTTCCACCTCGCGGGGGGGATATGGCTACACCTTC	CASSSTSRGGYGYTF	TRBV6-6	.	TRBJ1-2	.
TGTGCCAGCAGCCTCCGGACAGGGGAGAACACTGAAGCTTTCTTT	CASSLRTGENTEAFF	TRBV7-9	TRBD1	TRBJ1-1	.
TGTGCCAGCAGCTTAGACAGGCGAAATCAGCCCCAGCATTTT	CASSLDRRNQPQHF	TRBV7-9	.	TRBJ1-5	few
TGTGCCAGCAGTGAACAAGGAGTCGGAAACTATGGCTACACCTTC	CASSEQGVGNYGYTF	TRBV25-1	.	TRBJ1-2	.
TGTGCCAGCAGTGAAATGGGAGTCAATCAGCCCCAGCATTTT	CASSEMGVNQPQHF	TRBV2	.	TRBJ1-5	.
TGTGCCAGCACATCAGGGATGAACACTGAAGCTTTCTTT	CASTSGMNTEAFF	TRBV6-5	.	TRBJ1-1	.
TGTGCCAGCAGCCAGCCCGCCGGCGGACTAGCGGGGGAGTTCTTC	CASSQPAGGLAGEFF	TRBV7-9	TRBD2	TRBJ2-1	.
TGTGCCAGCAGTTCATTCGAGGCGGGCGGGGCCTACAATGAGCAGTTCTTC	CASSSFEAGGAYNEQFF	TRBV27	.	TRBJ2-1	.
TGTGCCAGCAGCGTAGCAGGGGGCTCGCACTACACCTTC	CASSVAGGSHYTF	TRBV9	TRBD1	TRBJ1-2	.
TGTGCCAGCAGTGATCGGGCGGGGCGGGGCACCGGGGAGCTGTTTTTT	CASSDRAGRGTGELFF	TRBV2	.	TRBJ2-2	.
TGTGCCAGCAGTGAAGGACAGTGGAGCTCCTACAATGAGCAGTTCTTC	CASSEGQWSSYNEQFF	TRBV2	.	TRBJ2-1	once
TGCGCCAGCAGAGGACAGGGGAAGAACACTGAAGCTTTCTTT	CASRGQGKNTEAFF	TRBV10-2	TRBD1	TRBJ1-1	.
TGTGCCAGCAGCCCGCAGGGATCGGGAGCCCACTTGGCCCAGTACTTC	CASSPQGSGAHLAQYF	TRBV7-2	.	TRBJ2-5	.